This T cell receptor beta chain was captured by sequencing in a study of identical twins. Study-wide results and caveats: With abundant cord blood beta clonotypes, insertions were fewer; memory repertoires showed no such pattern.

Trimming left V 4 bases short and J 10 bases short, with 20 bases between. This CDR3 has 15 amino acids. Germline V gives CDR1 LGHDT, CDR2 YNNKEL (reference sequence). As regards this clonotype: Its antigen is currently unknown.

Template switching (which added a universal primer site) was used, and cDNA carried unique molecular identifiers. From the 5' RACE reads, TCRdb called clonotypes with MiXCR, one entry per CDR3 protein. The repertoire holds 430,000 or so distinct CDR3 sequences, with less than 25% as singletons. The sample also formed part of further work on T cells expressing NK-cell markers. Per that study: With respect to HCMV, seven of the eight sequenced donors were seropositive, and one was seronegative.

The chain couples TRBV3-1 to TRBJ2-1, with D perhaps matching TRBD2 (7 bases). This clonotype originated in a woman between 18 and 30 years old in good health. Material: CD4+ T cells sorted from blood. The CDR3 coding sequence is TGTGCCAGCAGCCCCGCCCAGAGGGGGGGCCAAGAGCAGTTCTTC. This translates into CASSPAQRGGQEQFF.